A single sample gave rise to the 20 T cell receptor beta chains below, sequenced in a study of immune heterogeneity within non-small cell lung tumors. Amplification of TCR beta CDR3 was performed by multiplex PCR with 32 V and 13 J primers. TCRdb itself ran the multiplex PCR reads through MiXCR, one entry per CDR3 protein. The sample yields about 20,000 distinct CDR3 sequences, 27% seen once. With around 550 ng used per sample, the template was genomic DNA from bulk tumor. Primary tumors were biopsied several times each, far apart, intraoperatively. The study enrolled patients with untreated, newly diagnosed non-small cell lung cancer who underwent curative surgery. Sequenced: lung tumor tissue. Every receptor here comes from a man aged 40-49 years with non-small cell lung cancer.

This clonotype has ten or more counts. The rearrangement joins TRBV11-2 to TRBJ1-2; D possibly corresponds to TRBD1 (6 bases). V was trimmed by 4 bases and J by 8 bases, leaving 20 bases between them. The CDR3 spans 15 residues. Germline V CDR1 and CDR2: SGHAT, FQNNGV. The CDR3 is CASSSLQGVRGGYTF. DNA for the CDR3: TGTGCCAGCAGCTCGTTACAGGGAGTAAGAGGCGGCTACACCTTC. Complete variable domain (other parts from reference TRBV11-2 and TRBJ1-2): EAGVAQSPRYKIIEKRQSVAFWCNPISGHATLYWYQQILGQGPKLLIQFQNNGVVDDSQLPKDRFSAERLKGVDSTLKIQPAKLEDSAVYLCASSSLQGVRGGYTFGSGTRLTVV.

The DNA of the CDR3 is TGTGCCAGCAGCCCTCGCCCGACAGGCGAGCAGTACTTC. Protein product: CASSPRPTGEQYF. This chain connects TRBV3-1 to TRBJ2-7, with D tentatively TRBD1 (6 bases). The germline V gene has CDR1 LGHDT and CDR2 YNNKEL (reference sequence). Trimming took off 4 bases at V and 6 bases at J, with 13 bases between the two ends. The CDR3 extends over 13 amino acids.

A word on this clonotype: Given a much more abundant clone one base away, this may be a read error. The rearrangement links TRBV28 to TRBJ2-7, with D perhaps assigned TRBD1 or TRBD2 (7 bases each). This CDR3 region has 15 residues. Germline CDR1 is MDHEN and CDR2 is SYDVKM. Trimming shortened V by 4 bases and J by 5 bases, and 18 bases separated the two germline ends. Written as DNA, the CDR3 is TGTGCCAGCAGTTCCGAGGGGGAGGGGGCCCACGAGCAGTACTTC. Protein product: CASSSEGEGAHEQYF.

CDR3 protein: CSAPKPSGSGTQYF. CDR3 bases: TGCAGTGCTCCGAAACCTAGCGGGAGTGGTACGCAGTATTTT. V and J are TRBV20-1 and TRBJ2-3, with 10 bases fitting TRBD2. Trimming removed 5 bases from V and 8 bases from J; junction bases left unmatched: 10. The CDR3 runs to 14 residues. Germline assignment: CDR1 DFQATT and CDR2 SNEGSKA (reference sequence).

Note on this clonotype: An end of the junction does not agree with germline; a read error may underlie this. The chain links TRBV5-1 to TRBJ1-1; the D gene is possibly TRBD1 (5 bases). The CDR3 length is 17 residues. The germline V gene has CDR1 SGHRS and CDR2 YFSETQ. CDR3 sequence (DNA): TGCGCCAGCAGCTTGGGTCTGACAGCCCGTATGAACACTCAAGCTTTCTTT. Residues: CASSLGLTARMNTQAFF.

To note about this clonotype: Sequence at one end of the junction differs from germline and may be a read error. The chain uses TRBV3-1 and TRBJ1-1, with 10 bases fitting TRBD1. The CDR3 runs 14 residues. Germline V gene lookup returns CDR1 LGHDT and CDR2 YNNKEL (reference sequence). DNA of the CDR3: TGTGACAGCAACGACAGGGGGCTGGGCACTGAAGCTTTCTTT. It is translated as CDSNDRGLGTEAFF.

The sample holds many counts of this clonotype. V gene TRBV30 combines with J gene TRBJ2-1; TRBD2 might be the D (5 bases). Germline loops: CDR1 GTSNPN, CDR2 SVGIG (reference sequence). V was shortened by 2 bases and J by 10 bases, with 9 bases between the two germline ends. There are 11 residues in the CDR3. DNA for the CDR3: TGTGCCTGGAGTAAACTAGTCGAGCAGTTCTTC. As protein: CAWSKLVEQFF.

This clonotype has a count of ten or more. V usage is TRBV15 and J usage is TRBJ1-1, with D maybe TRBD1 (5 bases). Trimming left V 1 base short and J 0 bases short, with 24 bases between. CDR3 length equals 20 residues. CDR1 and CDR2 (germline): LNHNV, YYDKDF (reference sequence). CDR3 protein: CATSRGPQRGGRHMNTEAFF. The CDR3 DNA reads as TGTGCCACCAGCAGAGGCCCCCAGAGGGGAGGTAGGCACATGAACACTGAAGCTTTCTTT.

This clonotype ranks as medium-sized. V and J are TRBV12-3 or TRBV12-4 and TRBJ2-3; D remains unclear. The CDR3 is made up of 12 amino acids. Trimming cost V 3 bases and J 4 bases, with 5 bases left between them. In DNA, the CDR3 is TGTGCCAGCAGTTTTACGCCAGATACGCAGTATTTT. This encodes CASSFTPDTQYF.

There are many counts of this clonotype. V and J are TRBV12-3 or TRBV12-4 and TRBJ2-2, with TRBD1 matching over 8 bases. V trimming: 6 bases; J trimming: 5 bases; junction bases outside the gene matches: 8. CDR3 length: 15 amino acids. This CDR3 is CASRGRQGATGELFF. The CDR3 DNA is TGTGCCAGCAGGGGGAGGCAGGGGGCTACCGGGGAGCTGTTTTTT.

This clonotype was seen ten or more times. This chain uses TRBV19 with TRBJ1-4, with TRBD1 matching over 9 bases. V lost 9 bases, J lost 4 bases, and 9 bases stayed unmatched. The CDR3 is 15 residues long. CDR1 is LNHDA, CDR2 SQIVND, per germline (reference sequence). The CDR3 sequence is CARTVTGGVNEKLFF. In DNA, the CDR3 is TGTGCCAGGACCGTTACAGGGGGCGTTAATGAAAAACTGTTTTTT.

This clonotype was recorded at least ten times. The chain is built from TRBV27 and TRBJ1-5, with TRBD1 identical over 7 bases. Germline CDR1 reads MNHEY; CDR2 reads SMNVEV (reference sequence). Trimming took 6 bases from V and 1 from J; bases not matched to a gene: 9. The CDR3 loop spans 16 amino acids. Written as DNA, the CDR3 is TGTGCCAGCAGAGCCCTAGAGGGGGCCAGCAATCAGCCCCAGCATTTT. Translating it yields CASRALEGASNQPQHF.

In its sample, this clonotype was seen once. A single base separates this from a much larger clone, so it may be a read error. V and J are TRBV6-1 and TRBJ2-7, with D unclear. The ends were cut back, 1 base at V and 8 bases at J, with 6 bases in the middle. CDR3 size: 11 residues. CDR1 is MNHNS, CDR2 SASEGT, per germline. CDR3: CASSEGYKQYF. The CDR3 DNA sequence: TGTGCCAGCAGTGAAGGATACAAGCAGTACTTC.

The chain uses TRBV19 and TRBJ2-2, with 8 bases fitting TRBD1. CDR1 is LNHDA and CDR2 is SQIVND in the germline V gene (reference sequence). V shed 5 bases and J 2 bases; nucleotides not matched to a gene: 4. This CDR3 is 15 amino acids long. CDR3 amino acids: CASSDRGYNTGELFF. DNA for the CDR3: TGTGCCAGTAGTGACAGGGGCTATAACACCGGGGAGCTGTTTTTT.

For this clonotype: It may be a read error: a sequence one base away is much more abundant. V is TRBV20-1 and J is TRBJ2-7; weak D call: TRBD1 (6 bases). This CDR3 is 14 amino acids long. Trimming cost V 0 bases and J 4 bases, with 13 bases left between them. Looked up from germline, CDR1 is DFQATT and CDR2 is SNEGSKA (reference sequence). As DNA, the CDR3 is TGCAGTGCTAGAGATCAGGCGAGGGGGTACGAGCAGTACTTC. This gives the protein CSARDQARGYEQYF.

Comment on this clonotype: With a much larger clone just one base away, this may be a read error. The rearrangement links TRBV13 to TRBJ1-6, with D unresolved. Germline V gene sequence: CDR1 PRHDT, CDR2 FYEKMQ (reference sequence). The CDR3 runs to 13 residues. CDR3 in DNA: TGTGCCAGCAGCTTAGGGCGTAATTCACCCATCCACTTT. Translated: CASSLGRNSPIHF.

As concerns this clonotype: A read error may produce the germline difference seen at one junction end. The chain combines TRBV24-1 with TRBJ2-1; D is perhaps TRBD2 (5 bases). The length of the CDR3 is 11 residues. Per germline, CDR1 KGHDR and CDR2 SFDVKD. The chain's CDR3 is CATSDHWEWLF. For the CDR3, the DNA is TGTGCCACCAGTGACCATTGGGAGTGGTTATTC.

This clonotype appeared many times. The gene calls are TRBV15 and TRBJ1-3; D unclear. Germline-derived CDR1 and CDR2 are LNHNV and YYDKDF (reference sequence). This CDR3 has 16 residues. Trimming stripped 0 bases from V and 1 base from J, with 10 bases between. CDR3 region: CATSRDVGDSGNTIYF. The CDR3 nucleotides read TGTGCCACCAGCAGAGATGTTGGTGATTCTGGAAACACCATATATTTT.

This clonotype has a count of ten or more. The rearrangement uses TRBV28 and TRBJ2-3, with D perhaps matching TRBD1 or TRBD2 (6 bases each). CDR1 is MDHEN and CDR2 is SYDVKM in the germline V gene. CDR3 size: 15 residues. V lost 7 bases to trimming and J lost 0 bases, with 14 bases between them. In nucleotides, the CDR3 is TGTGCCAGCAACCCGAGGGGGGCTAGCACAGATACGCAGTATTTT. This gives the protein CASNPRGASTDTQYF.

About this clonotype: One base away lies a much larger clone, so this may be a sequencing read error. The V and J genes are TRBV6-2 or TRBV6-3 and TRBJ2-6, with D possibly being TRBD1 (6 bases). The germline V gene encodes CDR1 MNHEY and CDR2 SVGEGT. The CDR3 spans 17 residues. CDR3: CATSYGQPGSGANVLTF. In DNA form, the CDR3 reads TGTGCCACCAGTTACGGACAGCCCGGCTCTGGGGCCAACGTCCTGACTTTC.